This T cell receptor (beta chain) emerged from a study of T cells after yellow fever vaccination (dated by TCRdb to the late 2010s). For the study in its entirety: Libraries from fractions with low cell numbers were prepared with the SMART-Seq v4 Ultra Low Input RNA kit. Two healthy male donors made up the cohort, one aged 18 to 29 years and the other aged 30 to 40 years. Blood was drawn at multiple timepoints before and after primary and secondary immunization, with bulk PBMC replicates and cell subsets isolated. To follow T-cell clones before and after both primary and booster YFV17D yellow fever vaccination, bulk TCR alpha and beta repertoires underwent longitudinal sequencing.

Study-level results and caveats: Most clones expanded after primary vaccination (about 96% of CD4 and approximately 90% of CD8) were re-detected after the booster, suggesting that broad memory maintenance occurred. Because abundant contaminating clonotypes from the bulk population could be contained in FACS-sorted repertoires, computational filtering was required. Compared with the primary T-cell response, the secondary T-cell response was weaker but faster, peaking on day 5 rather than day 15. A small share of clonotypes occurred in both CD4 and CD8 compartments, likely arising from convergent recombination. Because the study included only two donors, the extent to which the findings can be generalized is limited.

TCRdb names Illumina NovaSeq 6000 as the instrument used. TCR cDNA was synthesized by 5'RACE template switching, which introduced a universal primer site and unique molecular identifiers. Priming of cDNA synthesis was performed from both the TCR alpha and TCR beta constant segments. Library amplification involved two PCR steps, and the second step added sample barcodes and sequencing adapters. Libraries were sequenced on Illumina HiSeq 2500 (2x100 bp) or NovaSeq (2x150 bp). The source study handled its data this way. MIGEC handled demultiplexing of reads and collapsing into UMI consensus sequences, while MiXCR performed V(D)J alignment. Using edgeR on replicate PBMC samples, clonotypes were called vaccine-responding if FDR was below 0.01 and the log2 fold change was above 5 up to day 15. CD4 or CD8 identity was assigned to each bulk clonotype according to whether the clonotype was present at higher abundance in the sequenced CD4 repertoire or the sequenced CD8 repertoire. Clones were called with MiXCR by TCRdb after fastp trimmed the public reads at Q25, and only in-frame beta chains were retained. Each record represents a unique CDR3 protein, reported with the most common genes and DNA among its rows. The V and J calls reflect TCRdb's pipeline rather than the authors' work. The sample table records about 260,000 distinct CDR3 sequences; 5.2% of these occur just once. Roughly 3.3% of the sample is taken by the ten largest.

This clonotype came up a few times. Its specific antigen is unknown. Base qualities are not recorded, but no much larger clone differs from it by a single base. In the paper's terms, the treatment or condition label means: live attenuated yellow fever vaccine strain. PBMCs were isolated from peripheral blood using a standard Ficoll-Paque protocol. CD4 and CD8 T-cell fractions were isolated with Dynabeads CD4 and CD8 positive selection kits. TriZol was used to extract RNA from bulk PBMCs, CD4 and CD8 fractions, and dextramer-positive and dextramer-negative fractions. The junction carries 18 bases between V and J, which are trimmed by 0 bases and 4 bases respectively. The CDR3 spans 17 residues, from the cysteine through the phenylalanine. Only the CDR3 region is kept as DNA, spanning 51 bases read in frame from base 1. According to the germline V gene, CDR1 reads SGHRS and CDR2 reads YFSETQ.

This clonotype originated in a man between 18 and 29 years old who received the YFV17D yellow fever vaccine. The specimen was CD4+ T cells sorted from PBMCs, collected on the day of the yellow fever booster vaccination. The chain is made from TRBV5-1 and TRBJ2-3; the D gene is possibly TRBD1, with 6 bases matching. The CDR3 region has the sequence CASSLVPPRGGADTQYF. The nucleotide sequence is TGCGCCAGCAGCTTGGTTCCCCCCAGGGGTGGCGCAGATACGCAGTATTTT.